The 8 T cell receptor beta chains below come from one sample, sequenced in a study of blood T cell repertoires in COVID-19. Clones were sequenced by immunoSEQ multiplex PCR, and TCRdb holds only the in-frame ones, with some missing. The table lists about 220,000 clones, about three quarters of them singletons. What was sequenced was peripheral blood. The receptor source for this set is a woman aged 65 to 85 with acute or convalescent COVID-19.

This clone appeared a single time. In DNA form, the CDR3 reads TGTGCCAGCAGTTGGATGGGGCAGTCAGTGAATGAAAAACTGTTTTTT. Its protein product is CASSWMGQSVNEKLFF. The V gene is TRBV7-2, the J gene TRBJ1-4, with a tentative D call TRBD1 (5 bases). This CDR3 has 16 residues. V shed 6 bases and J shed 5 bases, with 19 bases lying between them. From germline, CDR1 is SGHTA and CDR2 FQGNSA.

The gene calls are TRBV15 and TRBJ1-5; 8 positions match TRBD1. Germline V lookup: CDR1 LNHNV, CDR2 YYDKDF (reference sequence). Unmatched junction bases numbered 5, after V lost 0 bases and J lost 4 bases. This CDR3 contains 16 residues. CDR3 in amino acids: CATSRDRGQRNQPQHF. CDR3 in DNA: TGTGCCACCAGCAGAGACAGGGGGCAGAGGAATCAGCCCCAGCATTTT.

The V gene is TRBV3-1 (or the pseudogene TRBV3-2), the J gene TRBJ1-4; D is possibly TRBD1 (5 bases). Germline loops: CDR1 LGHDT, CDR2 YNNKEL (reference sequence). CDR3 length: 13 amino acids. With 4 bases removed from V and 8 bases from J, the gap between germline ends came to 11 bases. The CDR3 reads CASSRGAGEKLFF. The CDR3 bases are TGTGCCAGCAGCCGTGGGGCGGGGGAAAAACTGTTTTTT.

The genes are TRBV4-1 and TRBJ2-7, with 8 bases that match TRBD2. V was clipped by 0 bases and J by 3 bases; unmatched bases: 13. Germline CDR1 MGHRA, CDR2 YSYEKL. CDR3 length equals 18 residues. In nucleotides, the CDR3 is TGCGCCAGCAGCCAAGATAGAGGGGCTAGCGGGTTCTACTACGAGCAGTACTTC. This codes for CASSQDRGASGFYYEQYF.

The V call is TRBV18, the J call TRBJ1-1; 7 nucleotides match TRBD1. Per germline, CDR1 KGHSH and CDR2 LQKENI. CDR3 size: 16 residues. Losses at the gene ends were 4 bases for V and 4 bases for J; bases not matched to a gene: 12. CDR3 nucleotide sequence: TGTGCCAGCTCACTTATTTCTGGTGCAGGGGGCACTGAAGCTTTCTTT. This codes for CASSLISGAGGTEAFF.

The chain combines TRBV3-1 (or the pseudogene TRBV3-2) with TRBJ2-3; 7 bases agree with TRBD2. After removal of 5 bases from V and 0 bases from J, the junction contained 8 bases not matched to a gene. CDR1 is LGHDT, CDR2 YNNKEL, per germline (reference sequence). The CDR3 runs to 16 residues. The CDR3 region has the DNA TGTGCCAGCAGCGGCCGAGCGGGAACTAGCACAGATACGCAGTATTTT. This translates into CASSGRAGTSTDTQYF.

This chain joins TRBV7-3 and TRBJ2-1; 7 positions agree with TRBD2. The length of the CDR3 is 16 residues. Per the germline V gene, CDR1 is SGHTA and CDR2 is FQGTGA. Losses at the gene ends were 5 bases for V and 0 bases for J; bases not matched to a gene: 7. CDR3 sequence: CASSLLGGGSYNEQFF. Here the CDR3 DNA reads TGTGCCAGCAGCCTGCTTGGCGGGGGCTCCTACAATGAGCAGTTCTTC.

This chain connects TRBV11-3 to TRBJ2-1; 14 bases agree with TRBD2. The CDR3 totals 15 residues. Germline V gives CDR1 SGHNT, CDR2 YENEEA. Trimming took 3 bases from V and 8 from J; bases not matched to a gene: 3. The CDR3 DNA reads TGTGCCAGCAGCTTGACTAGCGGGGGGGCGTATGAGCAGTTCTTC. It is translated as CASSLTSGGAYEQFF.